Reported below is one T cell receptor beta chain. Its antigen is currently not known. It has no much larger one-base neighbor in the sample; base qualities were not kept. These data originate in a study of patients and donors after allogeneic stem cell transplantation (dated by TCRdb to about 2020). The V end gives up 6 bases and the J end 6 bases, leaving 4 bases in the junction not matched to a gene. Counted from cysteine to phenylalanine, this CDR3 has 12 amino acids. The only DNA kept is the CDR3, 36 bases in frame from the first base. According to the germline V gene, CDR1 reads MNHEY and CDR2 reads SVGAGI. Library generation was performed with RT-PCR. TCRdb names NextSeq 550 as the instrument used. TCRdb trimmed the raw reads at Q25, called clones with MiXCR and kept productive beta chains. Every entry covers one CDR3 protein and lists the most common genes and DNA from its rows. Present in this sample are 400,000 to 450,000 distinct CDR3 sequences, under 20% of which were seen just once. The top ten hold roughly 7% of the sample.

The rearranged segments are TRBV6-5 and TRBJ1-2, with TRBD1 matching 7 junction bases. The receptor comes from a human donor who was either an allogeneic HSCT recipient or a stem cell or donor lymphocyte infusion donor (not recorded which). It is not recorded whose cells these are; they may come from a transplant donor. Input material: blood, either unsorted or a sorted T cell fraction (not recorded which). The DNA sequence is given as TGTGCCAGCAGCCGACAGGGCCATGGCTACACCTTC. Translated, it gives CASSRQGHGYTF.